This TCR beta chain is drawn from a study of blood T cell repertoires in COVID-19. Sequencing was performed with immunoSEQ multiplex PCR; in TCRdb, only in-frame clones are kept and a portion is missing. Altogether more than 110,000 clones are present, around 78% being singletons, with the ten largest covering approximately 4.5%. The ends were cut back, 5 bases at V and 1 base at J, with 8 bases in the middle. Germline-derived CDR1 and CDR2 are GTSNPN and SVGIG (reference sequence). The length of the CDR3 is 13 residues. In this sample, this clone turned up a few times. The origin of this receptor is a woman aged 80 or over with active or convalescent COVID-19. Sequencing input: peripheral blood. The V call is TRBV30, the J call TRBJ2-2, with a weak D call TRBD2 (5 bases). The CDR3 coding sequence is TGTGCCTGGTTCCGGGGGAACACCGGGGAGCTGTTTTTT. It translates to CAWFRGNTGELFF. The entire variable domain, with the rest obtained from reference TRBV30 and TRBJ2-2, is as follows: SQTIHQWPATLVQPVGSPLSLECTVEGTSNPNLYWYRQAAGRGLQLLFYSVGIGQISSEVPQNLSASRPQDRQFILSSKKLLLSDSGFYLCAWFRGNTGELFFGEGSRLTVL.